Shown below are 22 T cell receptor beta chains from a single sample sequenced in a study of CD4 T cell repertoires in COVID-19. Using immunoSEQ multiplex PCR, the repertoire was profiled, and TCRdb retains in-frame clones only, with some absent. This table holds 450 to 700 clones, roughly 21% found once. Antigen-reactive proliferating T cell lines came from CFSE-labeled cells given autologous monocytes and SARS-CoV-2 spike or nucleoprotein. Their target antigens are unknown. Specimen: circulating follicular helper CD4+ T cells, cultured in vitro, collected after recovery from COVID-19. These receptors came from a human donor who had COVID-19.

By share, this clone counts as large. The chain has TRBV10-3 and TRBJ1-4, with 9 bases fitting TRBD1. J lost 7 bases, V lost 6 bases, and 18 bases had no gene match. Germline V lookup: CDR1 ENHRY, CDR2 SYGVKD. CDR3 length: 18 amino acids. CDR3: CAISNPHSGTGSSEKLFF. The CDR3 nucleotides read TGTGCCATCAGCAACCCGCATTCCGGGACAGGGAGCTCTGAAAAACTGTTTTTT.

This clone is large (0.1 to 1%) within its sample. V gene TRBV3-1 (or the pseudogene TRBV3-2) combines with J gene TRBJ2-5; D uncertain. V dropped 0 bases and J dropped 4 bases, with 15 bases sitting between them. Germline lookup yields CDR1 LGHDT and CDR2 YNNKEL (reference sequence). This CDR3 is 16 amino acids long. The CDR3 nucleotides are TGTGCCAGCAGCCAAGATATAGGACGGGCTGGAGAGACCCAGTACTTC. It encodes CASSQDIGRAGETQYF.

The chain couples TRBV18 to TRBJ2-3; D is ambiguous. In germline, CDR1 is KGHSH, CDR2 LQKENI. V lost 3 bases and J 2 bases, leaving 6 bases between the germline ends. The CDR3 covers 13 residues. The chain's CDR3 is CASSPRDTDTQYF. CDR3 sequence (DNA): TGTGCCAGCTCACCCCGCGACACAGATACGCAGTATTTT.

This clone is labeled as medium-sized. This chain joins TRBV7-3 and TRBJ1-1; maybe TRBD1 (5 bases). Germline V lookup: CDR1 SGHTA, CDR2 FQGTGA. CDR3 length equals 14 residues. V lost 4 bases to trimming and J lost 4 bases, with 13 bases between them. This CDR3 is CASSWQGGSTEAFF. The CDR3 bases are TGTGCCAGCAGCTGGCAGGGCGGGTCCACTGAAGCTTTCTTT.

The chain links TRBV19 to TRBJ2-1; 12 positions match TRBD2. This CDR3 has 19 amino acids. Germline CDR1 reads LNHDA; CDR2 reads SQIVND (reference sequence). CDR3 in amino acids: CAAIPEGASGGGGYNEQFF. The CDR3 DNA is TGTGCAGCGATACCCGAGGGAGCTAGCGGGGGGGGAGGCTACAATGAGCAGTTCTTC.

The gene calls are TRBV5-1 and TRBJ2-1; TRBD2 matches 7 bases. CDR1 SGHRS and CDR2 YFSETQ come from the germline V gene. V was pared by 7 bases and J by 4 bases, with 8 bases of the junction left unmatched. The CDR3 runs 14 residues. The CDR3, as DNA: TGCGCCAGCCGCTCGGGGGAGGGGTACAATGAGCAGTTCTTC. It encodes CASRSGEGYNEQFF.

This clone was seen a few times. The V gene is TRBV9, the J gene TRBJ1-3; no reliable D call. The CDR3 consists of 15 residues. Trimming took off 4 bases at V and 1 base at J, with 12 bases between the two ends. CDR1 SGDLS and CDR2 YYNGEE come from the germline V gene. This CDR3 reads CASSPSGQSGNTIYF. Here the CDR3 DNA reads TGTGCCAGCAGCCCTAGCGGTCAGTCTGGAAACACCATATATTTT.

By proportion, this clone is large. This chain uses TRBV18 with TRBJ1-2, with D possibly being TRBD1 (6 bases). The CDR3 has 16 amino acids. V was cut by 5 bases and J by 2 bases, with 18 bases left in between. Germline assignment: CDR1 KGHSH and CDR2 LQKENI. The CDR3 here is CASSSGRGSLNYGYTF. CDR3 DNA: TGTGCCAGCTCATCGGGCAGGGGATCCCTCAACTATGGCTACACCTTC.

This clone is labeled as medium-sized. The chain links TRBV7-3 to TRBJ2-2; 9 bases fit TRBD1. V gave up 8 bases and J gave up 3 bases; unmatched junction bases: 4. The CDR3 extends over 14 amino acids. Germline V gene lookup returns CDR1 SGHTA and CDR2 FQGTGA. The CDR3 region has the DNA TGTGCCAGCTCCGGGACAGGGTACACCGGGGAGCTGTTTTTT. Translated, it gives CASSGTGYTGELFF.

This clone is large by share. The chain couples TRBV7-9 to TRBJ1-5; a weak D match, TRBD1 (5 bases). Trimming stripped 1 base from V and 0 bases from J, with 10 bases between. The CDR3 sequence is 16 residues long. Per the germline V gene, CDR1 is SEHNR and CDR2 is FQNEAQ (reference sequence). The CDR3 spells CASSLVSGHSNQPQHF. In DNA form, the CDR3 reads TGTGCCAGCAGCTTAGTTAGCGGACATAGCAATCAGCCCCAGCATTTT.

The CDR3 protein is CASSYWGLAGGTDTQYF. The CDR3 DNA reads TGTGCCAGCAGTTACTGGGGACTAGCGGGGGGAACAGATACGCAGTATTTT. The chain employs TRBV6-2 or TRBV6-3 and TRBJ2-3; 15 bases are a match to TRBD2. CDR1 is MNHEY and CDR2 is SVGEGT in the germline V gene. There are 17 residues in the CDR3. Trimming took 1 base from V and 3 from J; bases not matched to a gene: 2.

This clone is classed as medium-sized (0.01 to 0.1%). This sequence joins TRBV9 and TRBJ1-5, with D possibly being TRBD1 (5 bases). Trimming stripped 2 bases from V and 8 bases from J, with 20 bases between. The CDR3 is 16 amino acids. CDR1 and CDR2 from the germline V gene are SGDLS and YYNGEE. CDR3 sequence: CASSVGEGAWGEPQHF. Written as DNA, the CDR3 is TGTGCCAGCAGCGTGGGAGAAGGGGCCTGGGGAGAGCCCCAGCATTTT.

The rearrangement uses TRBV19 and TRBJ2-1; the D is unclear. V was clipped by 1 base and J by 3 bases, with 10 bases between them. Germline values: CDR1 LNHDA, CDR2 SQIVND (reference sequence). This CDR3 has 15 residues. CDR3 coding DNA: TGTGCCAGTAGTATAGTGGGGAACCTCTACAATGAGCAGTTCTTC. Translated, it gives CASSIVGNLYNEQFF.

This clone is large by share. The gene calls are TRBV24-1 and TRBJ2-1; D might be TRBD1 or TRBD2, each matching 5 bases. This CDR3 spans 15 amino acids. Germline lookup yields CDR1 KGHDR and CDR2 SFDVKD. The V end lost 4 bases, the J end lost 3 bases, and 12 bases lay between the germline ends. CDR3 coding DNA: TGTGCCACCAGTGACCACCGGGACGGCTACAATGAGCAGTTCTTC. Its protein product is CATSDHRDGYNEQFF.

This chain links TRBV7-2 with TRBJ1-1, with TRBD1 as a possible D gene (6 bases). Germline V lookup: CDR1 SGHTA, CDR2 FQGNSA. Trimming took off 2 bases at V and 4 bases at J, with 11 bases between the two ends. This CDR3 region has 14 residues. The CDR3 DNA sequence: TGTGCCAGCAGCTTACAGGGGTCGGGCACTGAAGCTTTCTTT. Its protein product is CASSLQGSGTEAFF.

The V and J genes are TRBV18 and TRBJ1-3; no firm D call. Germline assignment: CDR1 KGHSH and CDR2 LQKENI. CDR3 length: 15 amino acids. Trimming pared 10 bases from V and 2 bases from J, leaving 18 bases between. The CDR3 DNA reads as TGTGCCACCCCCGGATTGACGGGAGCTGGAAACACCATATATTTT. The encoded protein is CATPGLTGAGNTIYF.

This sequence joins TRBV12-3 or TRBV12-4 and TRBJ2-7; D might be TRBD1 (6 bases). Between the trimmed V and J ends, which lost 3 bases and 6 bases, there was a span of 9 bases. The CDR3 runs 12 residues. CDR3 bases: TGTGCCAGCAGTTTTTCCAGGGGCGAGCAGTACGTC. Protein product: CASSFSRGEQYV.

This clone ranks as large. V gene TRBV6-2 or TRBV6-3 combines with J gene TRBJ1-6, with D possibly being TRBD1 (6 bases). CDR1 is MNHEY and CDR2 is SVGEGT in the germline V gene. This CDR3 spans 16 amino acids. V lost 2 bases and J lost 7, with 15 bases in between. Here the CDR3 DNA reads TGTGCCAGCAGTTACGGCGGCAGGGGAGGGAATTCACCCCTCCACTTT. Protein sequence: CASSYGGRGGNSPLHF.

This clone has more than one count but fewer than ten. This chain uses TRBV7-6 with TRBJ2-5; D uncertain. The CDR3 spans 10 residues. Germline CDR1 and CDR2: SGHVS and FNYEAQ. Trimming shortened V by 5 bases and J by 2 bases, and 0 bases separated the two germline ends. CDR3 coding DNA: TGTGCCAGCAGCCAAGAGACCCAGTACTTC. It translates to CASSQETQYF.

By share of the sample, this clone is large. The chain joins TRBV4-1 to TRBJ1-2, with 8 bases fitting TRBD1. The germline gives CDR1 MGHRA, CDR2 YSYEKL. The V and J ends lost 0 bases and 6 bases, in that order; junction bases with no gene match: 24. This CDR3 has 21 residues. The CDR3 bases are TGCGCCAGCAGCCAAGATGGCCCGGGGGGGGCAGGGGGCTATGTGTTCGATGGCTACACCTTC. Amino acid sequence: CASSQDGPGGAGGYVFDGYTF.

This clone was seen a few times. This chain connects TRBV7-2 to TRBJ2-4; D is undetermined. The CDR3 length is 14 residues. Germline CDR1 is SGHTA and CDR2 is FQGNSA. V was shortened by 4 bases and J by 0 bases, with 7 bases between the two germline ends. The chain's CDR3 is CASSSQLAKNIQYF. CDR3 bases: TGTGCCAGCAGCTCCCAGTTAGCCAAAAACATTCAGTACTTC.

The CDR3 DNA is TGTGCCAGCAGCGTGCAAAAGACCCAGTACTTC. The encoded protein is CASSVQKTQYF. This sequence joins TRBV7-9 and TRBJ2-5, with D hard to call. Germline CDR1 SEHNR, CDR2 FQNEAQ (reference sequence). This CDR3 has 11 residues. Trimming removed 5 bases at V and 6 bases at J, with 7 bases between.